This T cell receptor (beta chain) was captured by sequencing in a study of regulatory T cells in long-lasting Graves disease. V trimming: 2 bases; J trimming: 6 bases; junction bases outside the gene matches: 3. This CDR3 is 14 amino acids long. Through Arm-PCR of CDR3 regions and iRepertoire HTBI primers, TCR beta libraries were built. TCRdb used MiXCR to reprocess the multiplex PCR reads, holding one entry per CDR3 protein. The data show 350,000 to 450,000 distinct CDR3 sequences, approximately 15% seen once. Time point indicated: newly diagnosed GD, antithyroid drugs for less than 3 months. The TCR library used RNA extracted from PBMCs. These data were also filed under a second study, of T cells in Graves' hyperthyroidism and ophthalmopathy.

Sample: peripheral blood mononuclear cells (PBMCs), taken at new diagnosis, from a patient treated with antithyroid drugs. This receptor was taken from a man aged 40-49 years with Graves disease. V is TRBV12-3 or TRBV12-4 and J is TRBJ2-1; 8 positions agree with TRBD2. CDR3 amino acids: CASSLPGGANEQFF. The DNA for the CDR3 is TGTGCCAGCAGTTTACCCGGGGGGGCCAATGAGCAGTTCTTC.